The 28 T cell receptor beta chains given below trace back to one sample, sequenced in a study of blood T cells in healthy people across ages (dated by TCRdb to 2013 to 2016). The library was obtained by 5' RACE. Reads for this sample came from an Illumina HiSeq 2500. A second PCR of about 6 to 12 cycles was run with a J-beta primer mix and a sample-barcoded 5' primer. TCRdb itself trimmed the public reads at Q25 with fastp, ran MiXCR and retained productive beta chains. Records with the same CDR3 protein are collapsed into one entry carrying the most frequent genes and DNA. This sample gives about 1.6 million distinct CDR3 sequences in total; about 31% of them show up just once. 10% to 12% of the sample goes to the ten largest clones. Input material: blood. These TCRs come from a woman aged 25 to 39 in good health.

There are a few counts of this clonotype. The CDR3 coding sequence is TGCAGACCTACCGGGACTAGCGGGGTACACGGCAATGAGCAGTTCTTC. Translation: CRPTGTSGVHGNEQFF. This chain connects TRBV20-1 to TRBJ2-1, with 13 bases fitting TRBD2. The germline V gene has CDR1 DFQATT and CDR2 SNEGSKA (reference sequence). This CDR3 comprises 16 residues.

This clonotype has only a few counts. The junction does not match germline at one end; this may be a read error. The rearrangement joins TRBV3-1 to TRBJ2-1, with TRBD2 identical over 8 bases. Germline V gene data show CDR1 as LGHDT and CDR2 as YNNKEL (reference sequence). The CDR3 length is 15 residues. CDR3 DNA sequence: TGCGCCAGCAGCCATGGGACTAGCTCCTACAATGAGCAGTTCTTC. This gives the protein CASSHGTSSYNEQFF.

This chain links TRBV18 with TRBJ2-5, with D possibly matching TRBD2 (6 bases). The CDR3 spans 16 residues. Trimming took off 2 bases at V and 10 bases at J, with 23 bases between the two ends. Germline values: CDR1 KGHSH, CDR2 LQKENI. The CDR3 loop reads CASSPSSQRFTSSQYF. The CDR3 region has the DNA TGTGCCAGCTCACCATCAAGCCAAAGATTTACTAGCAGCCAGTACTTC.

V usage is TRBV3-1 and J usage is TRBJ2-3; 13 positions match TRBD2. Germline trimming cut 1 base from V and 5 bases from J; bases unmatched to any gene: 9. There are 18 residues in the CDR3. Germline lookup yields CDR1 LGHDT and CDR2 YNNKEL (reference sequence). In DNA form, the CDR3 reads TGTGCCAGCAGCCAAGTGGCACTAGCGGGGGGGCATATAGATACGCAGTATTTT. This gives the protein CASSQVALAGGHIDTQYF.

The chain employs TRBV20-1 and TRBJ2-7, with 10 bases matching TRBD2. The ends lost 0 bases at V and 0 bases at J; junction bases unmatched: 8. Looked up from germline, CDR1 is DFQATT and CDR2 is SNEGSKA (reference sequence). This CDR3 region has 17 residues. The CDR3 DNA reads TGCAGTGCTAGAGATTACTCGAGCGGGAGGGCCTCCTACGAGCAGTACTTC. Encoded protein: CSARDYSSGRASYEQYF.

This clonotype was detected only a few times. This may be a read error: a much more frequent sequence differs by one nucleotide. This chain uses TRBV3-1 with TRBJ2-7; no clear D gene. The CDR3 extends over 12 amino acids. Germline CDR1 and CDR2: LGHDT and YNNKEL (reference sequence). Trimming pared 4 bases from V and 5 bases from J, leaving 9 bases between. CDR3 residues: CASSRRTHEQYF. DNA of the CDR3: TGTGCCAGCAGCCGCCGGACCCACGAGCAGTACTTC.

This clonotype was counted a few times. This chain links TRBV24-1 with TRBJ2-7; D remains unclear. The germline gives CDR1 KGHDR, CDR2 SFDVKD. The V end lost 3 bases, the J end lost 5 bases, and 7 bases lay between the germline ends. The CDR3 runs to 12 residues. The CDR3 DNA reads TGTGCCACCAGTGATCCCATGGACGAGCAGTACTTC. Amino acid sequence: CATSDPMDEQYF.

V gene TRBV18 combines with J gene TRBJ2-5; D tentatively fits TRBD1 or TRBD2 (5 bases each). CDR3 size: 15 residues. Per the germline V gene, CDR1 is KGHSH and CDR2 is LQKENI. Trimming cost V 6 bases and J 5 bases, with 19 bases left between them. DNA for the CDR3: TGTGCCAGCTCTCAAAGTCAGGGTGGACTGGAGACCCAGTACTTC. Residues: CASSQSQGGLETQYF.

This chain connects TRBV27 to TRBJ1-2; 7 nucleotides agree with TRBD1. Germline V gene lookup returns CDR1 MNHEY and CDR2 SMNVEV (reference sequence). The CDR3 sequence is 16 residues long. The J segment lost 5 bases and the V segment lost 5 bases, leaving 14 bases of the junction unmatched. CDR3 sequence: CASSPTWTGFYYGYTF. The CDR3 DNA follows: TGTGCCAGCAGTCCGACTTGGACAGGATTTTATTATGGCTACACCTTC.

The chain employs TRBV20-1 and TRBJ1-2; 9 bases map to TRBD1. The CDR3 length is 11 residues. Trimming removed 7 bases from V and 8 bases from J; junction bases left unmatched: 5. Germline CDR1 and CDR2: DFQATT and SNEGSKA (reference sequence). CDR3: CSGRTGDGYTF. CDR3 sequence (DNA): TGCAGTGGCCGGACAGGGGACGGCTACACCTTC.

This chain joins TRBV28 and TRBJ2-7, with 9 bases that match TRBD1. This CDR3 comprises 17 residues. V lost 5 bases, J lost 0 bases, and 11 bases stayed unmatched. Looked up from germline, CDR1 is MDHEN and CDR2 is SYDVKM. As DNA, the CDR3 is TGTGCCAGCAGTAAACAGGGGGCCTTAACGAGCTCCTACGAGCAGTACTTC. Protein sequence: CASSKQGALTSSYEQYF.

Worth noting for this clonotype: A much larger clone is a single base away; this may be a read error. The chain couples TRBV20-1 to TRBJ2-3; tentatively, D is TRBD1 (5 bases). Trimming removed 5 bases at V and 1 base at J, with 19 bases between. Germline values: CDR1 DFQATT, CDR2 SNEGSKA (reference sequence). The CDR3 has 16 amino acids. CDR3 in DNA: TGCAGTGCTTCCAGTGCACAGGTGACGGGCACAGATACGCAGTATTTT. Protein sequence: CSASSAQVTGTDTQYF.

The chain recombines TRBV11-2 with TRBJ1-2; D call uncertain. Trimming took off 5 bases at V and 8 bases at J, with 15 bases between the two ends. Germline CDR1 SGHAT, CDR2 FQNNGV. The CDR3 covers 13 residues. The CDR3 nucleotides are TGTGCCAGCAGCCCCCGTTATGATCCCGGCTACACCTTC. It yields the protein CASSPRYDPGYTF.

This clonotype was seen more than once but under ten times. The rearrangement links TRBV5-1 to TRBJ2-5, with TRBD2 matching over 7 bases. The J call is in doubt because the DNA end fits TRBJ2-7 better. This CDR3 comprises 15 residues. Germline V gene sequence: CDR1 SGHRS, CDR2 YFSETQ. CDR3 nucleotides: TGCGCCAGCAGCTCGGACGGGCCCCCGGGGGGCGAGCAGTACTTC. It encodes CASSSDGPPGGEQYF.

The chain combines TRBV20-1 with TRBJ2-5; TRBD1 or TRBD2 may be the D gene (5 bases each). Trimming removed 4 bases from V and 5 bases from J, with 14 bases in between. Per the germline V gene, CDR1 is DFQATT and CDR2 is SNEGSKA (reference sequence). This CDR3 is built from 13 residues. CDR3 bases: TGCAGTGCTATCTGGGGGTTAGGGGAGACCCAGTACTTC. This translates into CSAIWGLGETQYF.

The V and J genes are TRBV20-1 and TRBJ2-1, with D possibly TRBD2 on 6 matching bases. Germline V CDR1 and CDR2: DFQATT, SNEGSKA (reference sequence). This CDR3 is 15 amino acids long. V shed 3 bases and J shed 7 bases, with 19 bases lying between them. The CDR3: CSARDGGTGENEQFF. The CDR3 coding sequence is TGCAGTGCTAGGGATGGCGGGACGGGGGAGAATGAGCAGTTCTTC.

The chain recombines TRBV27 with TRBJ1-1; weak D call: TRBD1 (5 bases). Looked up from germline, CDR1 is MNHEY and CDR2 is SMNVEV (reference sequence). CDR3 length: 13 amino acids. Trimming pared 4 bases from V and 8 bases from J, leaving 14 bases between. CDR3 residues: CASSSPRRAEAFF. CDR3 nucleotide sequence: TGTGCCAGCAGTTCACCTCGCAGGGCCGAAGCTTTCTTT.

This clonotype was recorded a few times. V usage is TRBV6-1 and J usage is TRBJ1-2; D gene ambiguous. The CDR3 runs to 14 residues. The V end lost 2 bases, the J end lost 7 bases, and 14 bases lay between the germline ends. Germline-derived CDR1 and CDR2 are MNHNS and SASEGT. CDR3 amino acids: CASSELSHSSGYTF. For the CDR3, the DNA is TGTGCCAGCAGTGAATTATCACACTCTTCTGGCTACACCTTC.

About this clonotype: One junction end does not reproduce the germline sequence, and a read error may be involved. For the CDR3, the DNA is TGTGCCGGCAGCGGGCGACTAGCGGGACCACCCTACAATGAGCAGTTCTTC. Translating it yields CAGSGRLAGPPYNEQFF. The chain employs TRBV9 and TRBJ2-1; 11 bases agree with TRBD2. Germline assignment: CDR1 SGDLS and CDR2 YYNGEE. The CDR3 is 17 amino acids.

This clonotype appeared a few times. The chain joins TRBV5-6 to TRBJ2-5, with D possibly called TRBD1 or TRBD2 (5 bases each). V lost 0 bases to trimming and J lost 3 bases, with 15 bases between them. The germline CDR1 and CDR2 sequences are SGHDT and YYEEEE. The CDR3 consists of 16 residues. CDR3 residues: CASSLEAWDGKETQYF. CDR3 coding DNA: TGTGCCAGCAGCTTGGAGGCCTGGGACGGAAAAGAGACCCAGTACTTC.

In its sample, this clonotype was seen a few times. V usage is TRBV6-1 and J usage is TRBJ1-2; D possibly corresponds to TRBD1 (5 bases). CDR1 MNHNS and CDR2 SASEGT come from the germline V gene. Trimming left V 5 bases short and J 6 bases short, with 13 bases between. CDR3 length equals 13 residues. In nucleotides, the CDR3 is TGTGCCAGCAGTTTCCAGGGTACACATGGCTACACCTTC. It specifies CASSFQGTHGYTF.

J is TRBJ1-3 and V is TRBV28; TRBD1 matches at 8 bases. J was trimmed by 6 bases and V by 3 bases; bases with no gene match: 10. The germline gives CDR1 MDHEN, CDR2 SYDVKM. The CDR3 covers 16 residues. The CDR3 reads CASSLTDDRGENTIYF. The DNA of the CDR3 is TGTGCCAGCAGTTTGACGGACGACAGGGGCGAAAACACCATATATTTT.

In its sample, this clonotype was seen a few times. The chain has TRBV28 and TRBJ2-7, with 8 bases aligning to TRBD2. The CDR3 length is 14 residues. Per the germline V gene, CDR1 is MDHEN and CDR2 is SYDVKM. The V segment lost 4 bases and the J segment 5 bases; nucleotides outside the gene matches: 7. The CDR3 region has the DNA TGTGCCAGCAGTTCCCCCTCGGGAGGGCACGAGCAGTACTTC. Protein: CASSSPSGGHEQYF.

Note on this clonotype: Here the CDR3 omits its conserved ending phenylalanine or tryptophan, so a read error is the likely source. V gene TRBV6-5 combines with J gene TRBJ2-3, with D perhaps TRBD1 or TRBD2 (7 bases each). Germline values: CDR1 MNHEY, CDR2 SVGAGI. V lost 5 bases to trimming and J lost 2 bases, with 17 bases between them. The CDR3 extends over 16 amino acids. The CDR3 region is CASSAQGGADTDTQYL. CDR3 DNA: TGTGCCAGCAGTGCCCAGGGGGGGGCCGACACAGATACGCAGTATTTG.

This clonotype was detected many times. The chain employs TRBV10-1 and TRBJ2-7; D is unclear. The CDR3 is 13 residues long. The germline V and J ends were trimmed by 2 bases and 2 bases, with 7 bases remaining between them. Germline V CDR1 and CDR2: WNHNN, SYGVQD (reference sequence). For the CDR3, the DNA is TGCGCCAGCAGTGAGCTGGGAACCTACGAGCAGTACTTC. Translated, it gives CASSELGTYEQYF.

CDR3 in amino acids: CASSSSPPDYEQYF. The CDR3 DNA reads TGTGCCAGCAGCTCTTCACCCCCGGACTACGAGCAGTACTTC. This chain links TRBV27 with TRBJ2-7; D is undetermined. V lost 6 bases and J 3 bases, leaving 15 bases between the germline ends. CDR3 length: 14 residues. Germline assignment: CDR1 MNHEY and CDR2 SMNVEV (reference sequence).

The chain employs TRBV2 and TRBJ2-7; possible D gene TRBD1, 6 bases. Germline CDR1 and CDR2: SNHLY and FYNNEI. Trimming removed 7 bases from V and 12 bases from J, with 19 bases in between. The CDR3 has 12 amino acids. CDR3: CASILEQGILYF. The CDR3 DNA is TGTGCCAGCATTCTGGAACAGGGTATTTTGTACTTC.

The chain combines TRBV9 with TRBJ2-3; the D gene is possibly TRBD2 (6 bases). The CDR3 is 16 residues long. V was shortened by 0 bases and J by 0 bases, with 11 bases between the two germline ends. From germline, CDR1 is SGDLS and CDR2 YYNGEE. DNA for the CDR3: TGTGCCAGCAGCGTAGAACCGGGAGCTAGCACAGATACGCAGTATTTT. Translation gives CASSVEPGASTDTQYF.